The source of this T cell receptor beta chain is a study of shared clonotypes between healthy human individuals (dated by TCRdb to about 2020). Study-wide context: The cohort comprised a couple of women and a few men aged 18 to 49 years. For each donor, CD4 naive and CD4 memory were each given three plates, CD8 naive was given two plates, and CD8 memory was given one plate. Leukapheresis yielded between about 0.85 and 9 billion PBMCs per donor. To increase sequencing depth and limit assay-specific biases, TCR repertoire library preparation and sequencing were carried out by different laboratories using diverse techniques. To estimate repertoire size and how much clonotype sharing occurs between individuals, the study deeply sequenced the blood TCR repertoires of 4 to 6 healthy adults.

CD8 naive samples were obtained by positive selection for CCR7 among CD45RO-negative cells, yielding a CD45RA+CCR7+ population from which TemRA cells were excluded. The donors were healthy, HIV-negative adults who had no recently reported acute infections or vaccinations. Every donor was a Caucasian adult living in Nashville, Tennessee, USA. Blood was obtained by leukapheresis, after which PBMCs were separated by Ficoll-Histopaque density gradient centrifugation and cryopreserved in liquid nitrogen vapor phase. Purity and quantity of every magnetically sorted T cell population were checked by analytical flow cytometry. Each sorted fraction had its genomic DNA isolated and then quantified by UV absorbance on a Nanodrop 2000c. Overall study results and their limits: Estimated clonotype richness was generally larger for naive than for memory subsets. Compared with non-shared clonotypes, clonotypes shared by all four sorted-subset donors had higher generation probabilities. Because the study included a small number of donors, the genetic and exposure-history diversity represented was limited. Incomplete sequencing was indicated by rarefaction of sorted-subset datasets, despite the large sequencing depth. Sampling was restricted to blood, and TCR repertoires in tissue are likely to differ from TCR repertoires in blood. Across a handful of donors, roughly 5.4% of naive CD4, approximately 4% of naive CD8, 2.3% of memory CD4, and 0.4% of memory CD8 clonotypes were shared. Pairwise subsampling indicated that sequencing depth was expected to affect the degree of clonotype sharing among donors.

This clone has a single count. It has no known antigen specificity. There are no base qualities to consult, and no much larger clone falls within one base. This specimen includes other DNA sequences encoding the same CDR3. From the cysteine through the phenylalanine, the CDR3 covers 13 amino acids. Only CDR3 DNA remains: 39 bases, in frame from the first base. Clipping removes 5 bases from V and 4 bases from J, with 4 as the unmatched junction base count. Per the germline V gene, MDHEN is the CDR1 and SYDVKM is the CDR2. TCR CDR3 regions were amplified from genomic DNA by multiplex PCR using the deep immunoSEQ assay. Genomic DNA extracted from each cell subset was distributed evenly over all wells of several immunoSEQ 96-well plates, and each plate served as one replicate. For sorted subsets, each replicate PCR was loaded with approximately 190 ng genomic DNA, equivalent to 25,000 to 35,000 T cell genomes. Purified libraries were quantified with a Qubit 3.0 fluorometer, sized on a Bioanalyzer 2100, and re-quantified with the KAPA Library Quantification kit. Each immunoSEQ 96-well plate was sequenced on its own single-read 150-cycle Illumina NextSeq 550 flow cell. In the original analysis: Because the immunoSEQ output held only junctional sequences and lacked quality scores, the filtering could not match the filtering applied to full-length reads. To assign V/J genes and CDR3, sequences were annotated using PyIR, a Python wrapper for IgBLAST v1.9, with IMGT germline references. Reads with weak V/J assignments (E-value above 1e-6), missing CDR3, stop codons, out-of-frame junctions, or ambiguous translated residues were removed. A V3J clonotype was defined by an identical inferred V gene, J gene, and CDR3 amino acid sequence. The percentage overlap between two repertoires was calculated by dividing the number of shared unique clonotypes by the size of the smaller repertoire. RTK rarefaction, the Chao1 estimator, and Recon v2.1 estimates of unobserved clonotypes were used to assess repertoire richness. Generation probabilities were computed with OLGA for all TCRbeta clonotypes obtained by the gDNA method from several donors. In its TCRdb copy, this immuneACCESS table keeps in-frame sequences only and misses some clones. Where compared with another copy, unresolved V genes explain less than half of these, and the others have no known cause. Clone size and V and J calls were adopted from that table, with D and trimming inferred from the DNA. The sample table shows around 2.1 million clones, and under 95% are seen once. Roughly 1.7% of the sample is in the top ten clones.

The sequence joins TRBV28 to TRBJ2-5; 7 central nucleotides agree with TRBD1. This TCR was sampled from a young man in good health. Some clones in this sample may be carry-over from other donors' samples. Source material: naive CD8+ T cells from PBMCs. The label giving this sample's cell subset or site can be read as: CD45RA+CCR7+. The nucleotide sequence is given as TGTGCCAGCAGTCCTGGACAGGCAGAGACCCAGTACTTC. The encoded protein is CASSPGQAETQYF.